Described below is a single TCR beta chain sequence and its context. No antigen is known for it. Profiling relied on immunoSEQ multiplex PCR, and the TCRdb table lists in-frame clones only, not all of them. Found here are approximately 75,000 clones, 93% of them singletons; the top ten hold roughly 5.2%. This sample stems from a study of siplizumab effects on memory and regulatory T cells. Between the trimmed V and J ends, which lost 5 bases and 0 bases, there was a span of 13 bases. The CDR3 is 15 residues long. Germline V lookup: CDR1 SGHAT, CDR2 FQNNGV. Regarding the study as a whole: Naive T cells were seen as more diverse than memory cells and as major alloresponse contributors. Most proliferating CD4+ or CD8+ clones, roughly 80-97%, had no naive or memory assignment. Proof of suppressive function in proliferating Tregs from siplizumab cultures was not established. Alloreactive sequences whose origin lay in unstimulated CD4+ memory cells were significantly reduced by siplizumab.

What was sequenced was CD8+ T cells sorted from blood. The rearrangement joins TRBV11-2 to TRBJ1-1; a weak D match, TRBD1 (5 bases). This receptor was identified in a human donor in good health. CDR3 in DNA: TGTGCCAGCAGCCCCTTCGGGGGGATGAACACTGAAGCTTTCTTT. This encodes CASSPFGGMNTEAFF.